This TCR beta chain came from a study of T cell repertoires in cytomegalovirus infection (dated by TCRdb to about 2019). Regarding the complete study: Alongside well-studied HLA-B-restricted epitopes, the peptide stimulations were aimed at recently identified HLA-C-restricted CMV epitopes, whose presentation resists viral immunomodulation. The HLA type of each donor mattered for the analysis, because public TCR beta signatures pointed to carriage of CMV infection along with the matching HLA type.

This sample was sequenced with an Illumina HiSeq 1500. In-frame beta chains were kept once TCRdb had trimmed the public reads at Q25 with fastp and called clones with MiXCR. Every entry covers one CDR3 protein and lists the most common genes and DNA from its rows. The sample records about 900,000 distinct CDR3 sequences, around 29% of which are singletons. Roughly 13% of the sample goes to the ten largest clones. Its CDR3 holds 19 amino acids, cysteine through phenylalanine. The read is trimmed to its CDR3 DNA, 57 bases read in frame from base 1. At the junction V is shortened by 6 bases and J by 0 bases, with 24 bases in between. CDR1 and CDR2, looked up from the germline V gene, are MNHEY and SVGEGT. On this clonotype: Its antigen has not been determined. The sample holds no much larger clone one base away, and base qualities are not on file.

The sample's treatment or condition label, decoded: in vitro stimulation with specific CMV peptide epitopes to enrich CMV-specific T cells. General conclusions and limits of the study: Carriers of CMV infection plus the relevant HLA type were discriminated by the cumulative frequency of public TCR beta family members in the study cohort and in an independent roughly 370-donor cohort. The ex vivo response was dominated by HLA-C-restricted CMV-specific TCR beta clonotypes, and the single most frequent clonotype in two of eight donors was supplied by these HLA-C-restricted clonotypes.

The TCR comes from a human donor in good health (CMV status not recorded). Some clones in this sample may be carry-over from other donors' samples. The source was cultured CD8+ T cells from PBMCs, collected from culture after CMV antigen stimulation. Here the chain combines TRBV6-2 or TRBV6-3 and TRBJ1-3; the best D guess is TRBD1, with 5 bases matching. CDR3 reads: CASSFSALQTDHSGNTIYF. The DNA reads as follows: TGTGCCAGCAGCTTCTCCGCATTGCAGACAGACCACTCTGGAAACACCATATATTTT.